This TCR beta chain was captured in a study of cytomegalovirus exposure and HLA in healthy donors. Study details: An earlier analysis identified approximately 120 million unique TCR beta sequences in 150 million to 200 million T cells. The study, taken as a whole, reports: In a later analysis, CMV-associated beta chains were mostly HLA-associated, it appeared.

Concerning this clone itself: The target antigen is unknown.

Both 60 Vbeta primers and 13 Jbeta primers went into the PCR. Libraries were prepared by immunoSEQ multiplex PCR; TCRdb keeps only in-frame clonotypes and omits some of them. The table has approximately 150,000 clones, roughly 64% seen once. The sequence was collected from a woman under 40 in good health and CMV-seropositive. The sample was PBMCs.

The CDR3 sequence: CASETGSVEQFF. Written as DNA, the CDR3 is TGTGCCAGCGAGACAGGGTCCGTCGAGCAGTTCTTC. The V call is TRBV2, the J call TRBJ2-1, with TRBD1 matching over 7 bases. This CDR3 region has 12 residues. Trimming cost V 8 bases and J 10 bases; bases outside gene matches: 8. Per the germline V gene, CDR1 is SNHLY and CDR2 is FYNNEI.